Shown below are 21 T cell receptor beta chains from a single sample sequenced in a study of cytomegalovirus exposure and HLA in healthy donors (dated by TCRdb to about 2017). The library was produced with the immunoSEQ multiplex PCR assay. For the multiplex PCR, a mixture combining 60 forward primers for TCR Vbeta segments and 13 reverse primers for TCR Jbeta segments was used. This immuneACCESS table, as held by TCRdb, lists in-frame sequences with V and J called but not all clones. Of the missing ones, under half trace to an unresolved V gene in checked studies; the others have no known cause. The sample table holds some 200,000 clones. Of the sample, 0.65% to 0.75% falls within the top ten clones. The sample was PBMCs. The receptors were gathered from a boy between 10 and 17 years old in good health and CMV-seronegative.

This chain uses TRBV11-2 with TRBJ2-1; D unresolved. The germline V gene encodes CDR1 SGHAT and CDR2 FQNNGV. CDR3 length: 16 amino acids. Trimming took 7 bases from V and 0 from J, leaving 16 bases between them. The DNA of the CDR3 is TGTGCCAGCAACCCCCTTGCAGGAACCTCCTACAATGAGCAGTTCTTC. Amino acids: CASNPLAGTSYNEQFF.

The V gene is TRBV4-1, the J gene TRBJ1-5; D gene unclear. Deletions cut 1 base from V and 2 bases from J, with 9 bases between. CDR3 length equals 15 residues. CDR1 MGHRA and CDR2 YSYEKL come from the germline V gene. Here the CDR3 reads CASSQGFSGNQPQHF. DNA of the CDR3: TGCGCCAGCAGCCAAGGATTCTCAGGCAATCAGCCCCAGCATTTT.

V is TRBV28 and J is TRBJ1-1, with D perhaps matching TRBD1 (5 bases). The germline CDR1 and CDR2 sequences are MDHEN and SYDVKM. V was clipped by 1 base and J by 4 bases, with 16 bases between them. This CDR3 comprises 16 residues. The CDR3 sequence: CASSLLILAGPTEAFF. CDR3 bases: TGTGCCAGCAGTTTATTAATTTTGGCGGGGCCCACTGAAGCTTTCTTT.

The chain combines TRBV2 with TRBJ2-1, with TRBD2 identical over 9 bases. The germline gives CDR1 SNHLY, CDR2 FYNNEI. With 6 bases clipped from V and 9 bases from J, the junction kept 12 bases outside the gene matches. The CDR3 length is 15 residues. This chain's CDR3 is CASRTAGGPLGEQFF. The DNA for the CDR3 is TGTGCCAGCAGGACGGCGGGGGGGCCTTTAGGTGAGCAGTTCTTC.

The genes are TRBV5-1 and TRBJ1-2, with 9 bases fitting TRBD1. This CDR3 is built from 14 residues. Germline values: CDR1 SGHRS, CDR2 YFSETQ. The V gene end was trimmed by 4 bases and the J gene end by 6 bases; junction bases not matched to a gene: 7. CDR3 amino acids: CASSVGTGSDGYTF. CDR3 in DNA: TGCGCCAGCAGCGTCGGGACAGGGTCCGATGGCTACACCTTC.

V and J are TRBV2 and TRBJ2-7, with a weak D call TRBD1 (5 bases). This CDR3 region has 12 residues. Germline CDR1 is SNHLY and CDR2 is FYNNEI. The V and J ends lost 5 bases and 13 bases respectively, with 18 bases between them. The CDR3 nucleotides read TGTGCCAGCAGTAGAAGGGGCAGTGGAGTTTACTTC. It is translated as CASSRRGSGVYF.

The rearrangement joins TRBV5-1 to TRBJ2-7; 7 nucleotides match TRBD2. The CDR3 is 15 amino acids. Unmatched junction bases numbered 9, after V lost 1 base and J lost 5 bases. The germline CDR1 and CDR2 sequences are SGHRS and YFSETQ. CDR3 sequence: CASSLTTGGLDEQYF. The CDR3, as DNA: TGCGCCAGCAGCTTGACCACGGGAGGCCTCGACGAGCAGTACTTC.

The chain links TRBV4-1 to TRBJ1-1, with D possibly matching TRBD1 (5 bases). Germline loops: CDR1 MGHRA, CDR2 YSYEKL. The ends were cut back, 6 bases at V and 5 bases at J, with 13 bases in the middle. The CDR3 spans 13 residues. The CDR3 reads CASSPQGETEAFF. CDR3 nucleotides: TGCGCCAGCAGTCCTCAGGGCGAGACTGAAGCTTTCTTT.

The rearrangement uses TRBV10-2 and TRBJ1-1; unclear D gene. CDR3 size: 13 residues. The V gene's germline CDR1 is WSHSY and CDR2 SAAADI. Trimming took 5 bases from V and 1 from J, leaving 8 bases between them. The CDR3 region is CASSMTGNTEAFF. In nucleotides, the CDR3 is TGCGCCAGCAGTATGACTGGGAACACTGAAGCTTTCTTT.

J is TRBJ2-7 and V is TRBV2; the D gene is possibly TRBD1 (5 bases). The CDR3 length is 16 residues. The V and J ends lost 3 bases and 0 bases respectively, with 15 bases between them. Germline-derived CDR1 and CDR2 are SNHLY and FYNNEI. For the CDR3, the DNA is TGTGCCAGCAGTGAGGGGCCTGCCTGGAGCTCCTACGAGCAGTACTTC. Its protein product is CASSEGPAWSSYEQYF.

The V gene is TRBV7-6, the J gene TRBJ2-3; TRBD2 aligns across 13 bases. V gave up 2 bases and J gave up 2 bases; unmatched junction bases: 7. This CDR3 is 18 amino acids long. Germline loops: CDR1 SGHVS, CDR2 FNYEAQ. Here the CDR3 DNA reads TGTGCCAGCAGCTTACGGGGACTAGCGGGGCCTACCACAGATACGCAGTATTTT. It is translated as CASSLRGLAGPTTDTQYF. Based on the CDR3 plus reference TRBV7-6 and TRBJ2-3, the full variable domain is GAGVSQSPRYKVTKRGQDVALRCDPISGHVSLYWYRQALGQGPEFLTYFNYEAQQDKSGLPNDRFSAERPEGSISTLTIQRTEQRDSAMYRCASSLRGLAGPTTDTQYFGPGTRLTVL.

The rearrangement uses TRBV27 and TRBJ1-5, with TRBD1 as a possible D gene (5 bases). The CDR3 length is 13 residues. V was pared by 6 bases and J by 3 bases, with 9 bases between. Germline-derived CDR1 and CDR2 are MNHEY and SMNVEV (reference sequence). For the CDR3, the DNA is TGTGCCAGCAGCCGGACATTCAATCAGCCCCAGCATTTT. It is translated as CASSRTFNQPQHF.

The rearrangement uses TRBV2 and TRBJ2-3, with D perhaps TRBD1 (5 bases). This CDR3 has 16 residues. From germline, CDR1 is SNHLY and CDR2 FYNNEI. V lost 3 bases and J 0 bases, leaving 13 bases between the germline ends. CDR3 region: CASSDGAGFSTDTQYF. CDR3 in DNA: TGTGCCAGCAGTGATGGGGCTGGCTTTAGCACAGATACGCAGTATTTT.

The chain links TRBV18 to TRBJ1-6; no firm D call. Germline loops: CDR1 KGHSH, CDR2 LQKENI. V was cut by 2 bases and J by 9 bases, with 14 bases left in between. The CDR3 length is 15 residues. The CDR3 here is CASSPEGARGSPLHF. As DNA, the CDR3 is TGTGCCAGCTCACCAGAGGGTGCCCGGGGTTCACCCCTCCACTTT.

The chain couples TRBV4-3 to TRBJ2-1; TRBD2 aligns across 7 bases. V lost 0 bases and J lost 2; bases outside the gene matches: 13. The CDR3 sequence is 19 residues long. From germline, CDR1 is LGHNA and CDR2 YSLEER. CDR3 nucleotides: TGCGCCAGCAGCCAAGAGTTCCTAGGGGCTAGCGGTACCTACAATGAGCAGTTCTTC. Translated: CASSQEFLGASGTYNEQFF.

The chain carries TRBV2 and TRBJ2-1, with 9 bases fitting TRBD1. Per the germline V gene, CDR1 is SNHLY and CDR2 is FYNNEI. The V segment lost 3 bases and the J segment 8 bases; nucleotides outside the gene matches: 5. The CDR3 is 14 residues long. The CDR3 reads CASSEGTGWDEQFF. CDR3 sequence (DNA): TGTGCCAGCAGTGAGGGGACAGGGTGGGATGAGCAGTTCTTC.

Here the CDR3 reads CASSQDRGPSGATDTQYF. Here the CDR3 DNA reads TGCGCCAGCAGCCAAGACAGGGGGCCCTCGGGTGCCACAGATACGCAGTATTTT. The gene calls are TRBV4-1 and TRBJ2-3; 8 bases match TRBD1. Germline V gives CDR1 MGHRA, CDR2 YSYEKL. The CDR3 extends over 18 amino acids. Losses at the gene ends were 0 bases for V and 2 bases for J; bases not matched to a gene: 10.

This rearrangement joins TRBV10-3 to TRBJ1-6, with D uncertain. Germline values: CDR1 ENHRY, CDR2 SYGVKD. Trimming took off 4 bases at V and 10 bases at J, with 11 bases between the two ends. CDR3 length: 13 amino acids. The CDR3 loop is CAISGAHGSPLHF. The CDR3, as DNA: TGTGCCATCAGTGGGGCCCACGGATCACCCCTCCACTTT.

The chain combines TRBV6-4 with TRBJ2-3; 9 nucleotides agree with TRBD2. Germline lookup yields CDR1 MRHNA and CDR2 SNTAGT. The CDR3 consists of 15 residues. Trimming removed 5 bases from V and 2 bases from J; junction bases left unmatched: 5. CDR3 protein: CASSSTSGSTDTQYF. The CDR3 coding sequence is TGTGCCAGCAGTTCAACTAGCGGGTCCACAGATACGCAGTATTTT.

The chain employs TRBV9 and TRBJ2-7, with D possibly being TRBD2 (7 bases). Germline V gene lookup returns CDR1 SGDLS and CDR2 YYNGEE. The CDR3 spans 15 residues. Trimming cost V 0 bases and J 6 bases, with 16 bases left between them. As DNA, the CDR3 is TGTGCCAGCAGCGTAGGACGGGGGGCCCCCGGCGAGCAGTACTTC. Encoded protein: CASSVGRGAPGEQYF.

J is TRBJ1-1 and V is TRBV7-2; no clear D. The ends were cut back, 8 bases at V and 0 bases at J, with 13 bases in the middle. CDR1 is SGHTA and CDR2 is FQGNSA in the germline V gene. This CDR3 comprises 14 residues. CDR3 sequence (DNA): TGTGCCAGCTTTAGAGGGCCGATGAACACTGAAGCTTTCTTT. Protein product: CASFRGPMNTEAFF.